Below are 14 T cell receptor beta chains sequenced from a single sample in a study of identical twins. In TCRdb, the 5' RACE reads were re-called with MiXCR into one record per CDR3 protein. The data hold roughly 150,000 distinct CDR3 sequences, with around 3.5% observed a single time. The sample was memory T cells sorted from blood. The source is a man aged 18 to 35 in good health.

This clonotype was counted at least ten times. The rearrangement joins TRBV5-1 to TRBJ2-3; D is ambiguous. This CDR3 region has 12 residues. The germline CDR1 and CDR2 sequences are SGHRS and YFSETQ. V lost 0 bases, J lost 6 bases, and 5 bases lay in between. The CDR3, as DNA: TGCGCCAGCAGCTTGGCAGAGGATACGCAGTATTTT. Amino acids: CASSLAEDTQYF.

The sample holds many counts of this clonotype. The genes are TRBV20-1 and TRBJ2-5; tentatively, D is TRBD1 or TRBD2 (5 bases each). CDR1 DFQATT and CDR2 SNEGSKA come from the germline V gene (reference sequence). This CDR3 has 16 amino acids. V was clipped by 0 bases and J by 5 bases, with 19 bases between them. The CDR3 DNA sequence: TGCAGTGCTAGAGACCCCTTTCTTGGGACCGGTGAGACCCAGTACTTC. It encodes CSARDPFLGTGETQYF.

In its sample, this clonotype was seen many times. This sequence joins TRBV11-2 and TRBJ2-1, with a possible D match to TRBD2 (5 bases). Trimming left V 5 bases short and J 0 bases short, with 14 bases between. Germline values: CDR1 SGHAT, CDR2 FQNNGV. This CDR3 contains 16 residues. This CDR3 is CASSATHGGSYNEQFF. In DNA form, the CDR3 reads TGTGCCAGCAGCGCCACCCACGGAGGCTCCTACAATGAGCAGTTCTTC.

This clonotype was detected many times. The chain couples TRBV9 to TRBJ1-1, with TRBD1 identical over 9 bases. V lost 0 bases to trimming and J lost 0 bases; unmatched junction nucleotides: 6. The CDR3 is 17 amino acids. CDR1 is SGDLS, CDR2 YYNGEE, per germline. The CDR3 coding sequence is TGTGCCAGCAGCGTAGACCCACAGGGGGCGGTGAACACTGAAGCTTTCTTT. Protein sequence: CASSVDPQGAVNTEAFF.

In this sample, this clonotype turned up many times. The rearrangement links TRBV20-1 to TRBJ2-3; 7 nucleotides agree with TRBD2. After removal of 5 bases from V and 8 bases from J, the junction contained 7 bases not matched to a gene. CDR3 length equals 12 residues. Per the germline V gene, CDR1 is DFQATT and CDR2 is SNEGSKA (reference sequence). The DNA for the CDR3 is TGCAGTGCTCTGGACCCGGGGGGTACGCAGTATTTT. Protein: CSALDPGGTQYF.

This clonotype came up many times. The V and J genes are TRBV2 and TRBJ2-3, with TRBD2 matching 11 bases. Germline trimming cut 4 bases from V and 6 bases from J; bases unmatched to any gene: 12. The germline V gene encodes CDR1 SNHLY and CDR2 FYNNEI. The CDR3 consists of 17 residues. The CDR3 protein is CASSAGKLAGVPDTQYF. In DNA form, the CDR3 reads TGTGCCAGCAGTGCAGGGAAACTAGCGGGAGTCCCCGATACGCAGTATTTT. The whole variable domain, remainder taken from reference TRBV2 and TRBJ2-3, is EPEVTQTPSHQVTQMGQEVILRCVPISNHLYFYWYRQILGQKVEFLVSFYNNEISEKSEIFDDQFSVERPDGSNFTLKIRSTKLEDSAMYFCASSAGKLAGVPDTQYFGPGTRLTVL.

This clonotype was observed many times. V is TRBV29-1 and J is TRBJ1-2, with D perhaps TRBD1 (5 bases). V was pared by 4 bases and J by 8 bases, with 14 bases between. The CDR3 length is 12 residues. CDR1 and CDR2 from the germline V gene are SQVTM and ANQGSEA. This CDR3 reads CSVGEAGQGYTF. Written as DNA, the CDR3 is TGCAGCGTTGGGGAGGCAGGGCAAGGCTACACCTTC.

This clonotype was seen repeatedly, ten times or more. The chain links TRBV20-1 to TRBJ1-1, with D tentatively TRBD1 (5 bases). Trimming shortened V by 3 bases and J by 1 base, and 9 bases separated the two germline ends. The CDR3 totals 13 residues. Germline assignment: CDR1 DFQATT and CDR2 SNEGSKA (reference sequence). The CDR3 here is CSARDTANTEAFF. The CDR3 nucleotides read TGCAGTGCTAGGGACACGGCGAACACTGAAGCTTTCTTT.

The sample holds many counts of this clonotype. This rearrangement joins TRBV5-1 to TRBJ2-1; 10 bases fit TRBD1. Germline trimming cut 3 bases from V and 6 bases from J; bases unmatched to any gene: 0. Germline CDR1 and CDR2: SGHRS and YFSETQ. The CDR3 length is 13 residues. The CDR3 nucleotides read TGCGCCAGCAGCTGGACAGGGGGCAATGAGCAGTTCTTC. As protein: CASSWTGGNEQFF.

The chain has TRBV30 and TRBJ2-3, with D possibly being TRBD1 or TRBD2 (5 bases each). Germline V CDR1 and CDR2: GTSNPN, SVGIG (reference sequence). The CDR3 totals 13 residues. V lost 3 bases to trimming and J lost 2 bases, with 9 bases between them. The chain's CDR3 is CAWSLGTTDTQYF. DNA of the CDR3: TGTGCCTGGAGCCTAGGGACCACAGATACGCAGTATTTT.

This clonotype was recorded many times. V gene TRBV6-5 combines with J gene TRBJ2-1; TRBD2 aligns across 12 bases. The germline gives CDR1 MNHEY, CDR2 SVGAGI. The CDR3 sequence is 16 residues long. V trimming: 0 bases; J trimming: 9 bases; junction bases outside the gene matches: 6. Written as DNA, the CDR3 is TGTGCCAGCAGTTACTCGATTCTAGCGGGAGGGCGTGAGCAGTTCTTC. Residues: CASSYSILAGGREQFF.

This clonotype was seen at least ten times. This chain uses TRBV24-1 with TRBJ2-1; TRBD2 agrees at 8 bases. The trim removed 5 bases at V and 6 bases at J, leaving 8 bases unmatched. The CDR3 is made up of 15 amino acids. Per germline, CDR1 KGHDR and CDR2 SFDVKD. The CDR3 loop reads CATSVTGGRSNEQFF. The DNA for the CDR3 is TGTGCCACCAGTGTTACTGGCGGGAGGAGCAATGAGCAGTTCTTC.

This clonotype appeared many times. This chain uses TRBV5-1 with TRBJ2-1, with TRBD2 matching over 7 bases. Germline values: CDR1 SGHRS, CDR2 YFSETQ. The CDR3 extends over 17 amino acids. Germline trimming cut 0 bases from V and 5 bases from J; bases unmatched to any gene: 11. The CDR3 is CASSLAPLASGHNEQFF. The CDR3 DNA follows: TGCGCCAGCAGCTTGGCCCCGTTGGCTAGCGGACACAATGAGCAGTTCTTC.

As regards this clonotype: One junction end does not reproduce the germline sequence, and a read error may be involved. The V and J genes are TRBV28 and TRBJ2-3; 8 bases agree with TRBD2. The CDR3 runs 17 residues. Germline values: CDR1 MDHEN, CDR2 SYDVKM. The CDR3 reads CARSFHPGVAGRDTQYF. CDR3 in DNA: TGTGCCAGGAGTTTCCACCCCGGAGTAGCGGGGAGAGATACGCAGTATTTT.